The sequence of this TCR beta chain was determined in a study of T cell repertoires in cytomegalovirus infection. Study at large: Matching HLA type and CMV infection were both indicated by public TCR beta signatures.

The CDR3 sequence is 14 residues long. V was shortened by 1 base and J by 7 bases, with 10 bases between the two germline ends. Germline CDR1 and CDR2: SGHTA and FQGNSA. This clonotype was observed at least ten times. Its matching antigen is unknown. General study points: HLA-C-restricted CMV-specific TCR beta clonotypes prevailed in the ex vivo response. Summed frequency of shared TCR beta families picked out CMV carriers who also had the relevant HLA.

TCRdb fed the reads into MiXCR, producing one record per CDR3 protein. The table includes fewer than 250,000 distinct CDR3 sequences, 10% to 15% detected once. The specimen sequenced was PBMCs. This receptor was obtained from a human donor in good health (CMV status not recorded). Some clones in this sample may be carry-over from other donors' samples. The V and J genes are TRBV7-2 and TRBJ1-4; a weak D match, TRBD1 (5 bases). The CDR3 protein is CASSLGGVSEKLFF. The CDR3 DNA reads TGTGCCAGCAGCTTAGGAGGGGTTAGTGAAAAACTGTTTTTT.